This entry concerns a single T cell receptor (beta chain). Its cognate antigen has yet to be identified. Nothing much larger sits one base from this clone, and base qualities are not available. TCR cDNA was synthesized by 5'RACE template switching, through which a universal primer site and unique molecular identifiers were introduced. Priming for cDNA synthesis came from both the TCR alpha and TCR beta constant segments. Libraries were amplified in two PCR steps, with sample barcodes and sequencing adapters added in the second step. Libraries were sequenced on Illumina HiSeq 2500 (2x100 bp) or NovaSeq (2x150 bp). The source study handled its data this way. MIGEC handled demultiplexing of reads and collapsing into UMI consensus sequences, while MiXCR performed V(D)J alignment. Clonotypes responding to the vaccine were identified with edgeR on replicate PBMC samples, with the criteria of FDR below 0.01 and a log2 fold change above 5 up to day 15. CD4 or CD8 identity was assigned to each bulk clonotype according to whether the clonotype was present at higher abundance in the sequenced CD4 repertoire or the sequenced CD8 repertoire. The public reads were reanalyzed by TCRdb: fastp trimming at Q25, MiXCR alignment, in-frame beta chains only. For every CDR3 protein sequence, its rows merge into one entry that carries the most common genes and DNA. What appears here as the V and J calls and clone size reflects TCRdb's work, not the paper's. The sample table lists around 550,000 distinct CDR3 sequences, 19% of them with a count of one. The ten largest account for 13% to 15% of the sample.

V was cut back by 7 bases and J by 2 bases, leaving a gap of 18 bases between them. Via the germline V gene, CDR1 is SGHRS and CDR2 YFSETQ. The CDR3 goes from the cysteine to the phenylalanine over 16 residues. Just CDR3 DNA is preserved here, 48 bases in frame from base 1. This sample's treatment or condition label indicates: live attenuated yellow fever vaccine strain. At every blood-draw timepoint, two biological replicates of bulk PBMCs were collected. A standard Ficoll-Paque protocol was used to isolate PBMCs from peripheral blood. RNA was extracted with TriZol from bulk PBMCs, CD4 and CD8 fractions, and dextramer-positive and dextramer-negative fractions. The sample originates from a study of T cells after yellow fever vaccination (dated by TCRdb to between 2018 and 2021). With regard to the full study: Libraries from fractions with low cell numbers were prepared with the SMART-Seq v4 Ultra Low Input RNA kit. To follow T-cell clones before and after both primary and booster YFV17D yellow fever vaccination, bulk TCR alpha and beta repertoires underwent longitudinal sequencing. Bulk PBMC replicates and cell subsets were isolated from blood drawn at multiple timepoints before and after both primary and secondary immunization. Two healthy male donors made up the cohort, one aged 18 to 29 years and the other aged 30 to 40 years.

Beyond this particular receptor, the publication reports: FACS-sorted repertoires could contain abundant contaminating clonotypes from the bulk population, so computational filtering was required. Because only a couple of donors were included in the study, the extent to which the findings can be generalized is limited. The secondary T-cell response was weaker than the primary response but faster, peaking on day 5 instead of day 15. Most clones expanded after primary vaccination were re-detected after the booster (almost 97% of CD4 and 80% to 90% of CD8), suggesting broad memory maintenance. A small fraction of clonotypes appeared in both the CD4 and CD8 compartments, likely as a result of convergent recombination.

The origin of this receptor is a man aged 25-45 years who received the YFV17D yellow fever vaccine. The chain is made from TRBV5-1 and TRBJ2-2; no D gene is confidently identified. Sequencing used PBMCs, obtained 15 days after the yellow fever booster vaccination. The CDR3 has the sequence CASAPIGLLNTGELFF. The sequence in DNA is TGCGCCAGCGCTCCGATCGGGCTTCTAAACACCGGGGAGCTGTTTTTT.